This T cell receptor (beta chain) comes out of a study of blood T cell repertoires in COVID-19. About the research overall: Spain, Italy and the United States supplied samples that represented acute and convalescent COVID-19. PBMCs, B-cell-depleted T cells, or T cells were the source of the cDNA or gDNA that made up the material.

V lost 0 bases to trimming and J lost 7 bases; unmatched junction nucleotides: 9. CDR1 is GTSNPN and CDR2 is SVGIG in the germline V gene (reference sequence). This CDR3 has 17 amino acids. Original processing methods: Nucleated cell counts were estimated from reference gene primer amplification. TCRdb's copy holds only in-frame clones and misses some; the assay was immunoSEQ multiplex PCR. That table gives V, J and clone size, and the DNA gave D and trimming. The sample has 100,000 to 150,000 clones; about four fifths are singletons. The origin of this receptor is a woman aged 55-69 years with acute or convalescent COVID-19. The source material was peripheral blood. V is TRBV30 and J is TRBJ2-1; 13 bases align to TRBD2. The CDR3 DNA sequence: TGTGCCTGGAGTGTACGACTAGCGGGGGGTTTCAGGAATGAGCAGTTCTTC. Translation gives CAWSVRLAGGFRNEQFF.